The entry that follows covers one T cell receptor beta chain sequence. This sample was taken from a study of shared clonotypes between healthy human individuals. Study as a whole: The donors, a couple of women and a few men, were aged 18 to 49.

Sequencing was performed with immunoSEQ multiplex PCR; in TCRdb, only in-frame clones are kept and a portion is missing. Of some 320,000 clones listed, around 87% are singletons. CDR1 is SGHAT, CDR2 FQNNGV, per germline. V shed 2 bases and J 5 bases; nucleotides not matched to a gene: 10. The CDR3 covers 16 residues. This receptor was taken from a man between 18 and 29 years old in good health. The rearrangement joins TRBV11-2 to TRBJ2-7, with 9 bases that match TRBD1. Sequenced: memory CD8+ T cells sorted from blood. Subset described: CD45RO+ cells pooled with CCR7-negative TemRA cells. The CDR3 here is CASSLNSDRGINEQYF. The CDR3 region has the DNA TGTGCCAGCAGCTTAAATTCGGACAGGGGAATCAACGAGCAGTACTTC. Full variable domain (rest looked up from reference TRBV11-2 and TRBJ2-7): EAGVAQSPRYKIIEKRQSVAFWCNPISGHATLYWYQQILGQGPKLLIQFQNNGVVDDSQLPKDRFSAERLKGVDSTLKIQPAKLEDSAVYLCASSLNSDRGINEQYFGPGTRLTVT.